The 8 T cell receptor beta chains below come from one sample, sequenced in a study of T cell responses to AZD1222 COVID-19 vaccine. Some clones are missing from TCRdb's copy, which holds only in-frame ones; the method was immunoSEQ multiplex PCR. Of some 200,000 clones listed, approximately 92% were seen once; the top ten hold 8.5% to 12%. The material was peripheral blood, obtained on day 0 of AZD1222 vaccination. These receptors were collected from an adult in good health.

This clone was counted a single time. The chain has TRBV2 and TRBJ1-5; perhaps TRBD1 as D (6 bases). The ends were cut back, 6 bases at V and 6 bases at J, with 24 bases in the middle. This CDR3 comprises 17 residues. CDR1 SNHLY and CDR2 FYNNEI come from the germline V gene. For the CDR3, the DNA is TGTGCCAGCAGCATCCCTGGGGGGGGCCGCTCCGGTCAGCCCCAGCATTTT. It codes for CASSIPGGGRSGQPQHF.

V gene TRBV13 combines with J gene TRBJ1-4; 7 bases map to TRBD1. The length of the CDR3 is 14 residues. Trimming cost V 1 base and J 10 bases; bases outside gene matches: 6. Germline values: CDR1 PRHDT, CDR2 FYEKMQ (reference sequence). The CDR3 region is CASSLDGTEGKLFF. The DNA for the CDR3 is TGTGCCAGCAGCTTAGATGGGACAGAAGGAAAACTGTTTTTT.

The chain couples TRBV2 to TRBJ1-2, with a weak D call TRBD1 (5 bases). The V end was cut by 6 bases, the J end by 0 bases, with 14 bases between. The CDR3 sequence is 15 residues long. The germline gives CDR1 SNHLY, CDR2 FYNNEI. The CDR3 DNA is TGTGCCAGCAGCCTAGGTGACAGATCTAACTATGGCTACACCTTC. Translated, it gives CASSLGDRSNYGYTF. The full variable domain, with the rest looked up from reference TRBV2 and TRBJ1-2, is EPEVTQTPSHQVTQMGQEVILRCVPISNHLYFYWYRQILGQKVEFLVSFYNNEISEKSEIFDDQFSVERPDGSNFTLKIRSTKLEDSAMYFCASSLGDRSNYGYTFGSGTRLTVV.

In its sample, this clone was seen once. The CDR3 nucleotides read TGTGCCAGCAGCCCACGCGGAGGTGCGCAGTATTTT. It is translated as CASSPRGGAQYF. The chain joins TRBV7-2 to TRBJ2-3, with D perhaps matching TRBD2 (5 bases). The length of the CDR3 is 12 residues. The germline V and J ends were trimmed by 5 bases and 10 bases, with 13 bases remaining between them. Per the germline V gene, CDR1 is SGHTA and CDR2 is FQGNSA.

The CDR3 region has the DNA TGTGCCAGCAGTTTTGGCAGGGGAGGATTCGCGGGCTACACCTTC. Translation: CASSFGRGGFAGYTF. The chain has TRBV28 and TRBJ1-2; the D gene is possibly TRBD1 (6 bases). The CDR3 runs to 15 residues. The V end lost 3 bases, the J end lost 8 bases, and 19 bases lay between the germline ends. From germline, CDR1 is MDHEN and CDR2 SYDVKM.

The V and J genes are TRBV19 and TRBJ2-1; 7 nucleotides align to TRBD1. The CDR3 loop spans 14 amino acids. Germline V gene sequence: CDR1 LNHDA, CDR2 SQIVND (reference sequence). Trimming took 7 bases from V and 10 from J; bases not matched to a gene: 13. CDR3 in amino acids: CASTTDTGVREQFF. Written as DNA, the CDR3 is TGTGCCAGTACCACTGATACAGGGGTCCGGGAGCAGTTCTTC.

J is TRBJ2-7 and V is TRBV10-3; a possible D gene is TRBD2 (5 bases). The CDR3 sequence is 12 residues long. Germline CDR1 and CDR2: ENHRY and SYGVKD. Deletions cut 7 bases from V and 2 bases from J, with 9 bases between. The chain's CDR3 is CAIKADAYEQYF. For the CDR3, the DNA is TGTGCCATCAAAGCGGATGCCTACGAGCAGTACTTC.

The V and J genes are TRBV5-1 and TRBJ2-1; 8 bases line up with TRBD2. With V trimmed by 3 bases and J by 2 bases, 7 bases remained unmatched. The V gene's germline CDR1 is SGHRS and CDR2 YFSETQ. The CDR3 spans 16 residues. The CDR3 DNA is TGCGCCAGCAGCTCGGGGGGGAGCGGCACCTACAATGAGCAGTTCTTC. Its protein product is CASSSGGSGTYNEQFF. The full variable domain, with the rest looked up from reference TRBV5-1 and TRBJ2-1, is KAGVTQTPRYLIKTRGQQVTLSCSPISGHRSVSWYQQTPGQGLQFLFEYFSETQRNKGNFPGRFSGRQFSNSRSEMNVSTLELGDSALYLCASSSGGSGTYNEQFFGPGTRLTVL.